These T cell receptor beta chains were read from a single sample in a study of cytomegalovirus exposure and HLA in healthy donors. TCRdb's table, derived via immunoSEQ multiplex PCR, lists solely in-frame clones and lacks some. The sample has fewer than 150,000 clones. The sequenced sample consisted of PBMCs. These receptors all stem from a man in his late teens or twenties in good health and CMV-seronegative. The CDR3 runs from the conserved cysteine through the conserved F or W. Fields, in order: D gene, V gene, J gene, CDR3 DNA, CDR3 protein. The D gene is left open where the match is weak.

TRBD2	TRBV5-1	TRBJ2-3	TGCGCCAGCAGCGTTAGCGGGGGAGAGCCAGATACGCAGTATTTT	CASSVSGGEPDTQYF
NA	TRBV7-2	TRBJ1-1	TGTGCCAGCAGCTTAATCCCGGGGGGAGCTTTCTTT	CASSLIPGGAFF
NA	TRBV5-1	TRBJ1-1	TGCGCCAGCAGCTTGGTAGGGGTTAACACTGAAGCTTTCTTT	CASSLVGVNTEAFF
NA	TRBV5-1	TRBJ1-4	TGCGCCAGCAACCCGGGACTGATAAATGAAAAACTGTTTTTT	CASNPGLINEKLFF
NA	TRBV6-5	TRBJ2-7	TGTGCCAGCAGTTACCTTGGGGCGACCTACGAGCAGTACTTC	CASSYLGATYEQYF
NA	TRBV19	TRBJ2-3	TGTGCCAGTAGTATTGAACTTACCCTCACAGATACGCAGTATTTT	CASSIELTLTDTQYF
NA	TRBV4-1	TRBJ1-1	TGCGCCAGCAGCCGGAACAGGAACATGAACACTGAAGCTTTCTTT	CASSRNRNMNTEAFF
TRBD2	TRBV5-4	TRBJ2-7	TGTGCCAGCAGCTTGGAAAGCGGGAAACACGAGCAGTACTTC	CASSLESGKHEQYF
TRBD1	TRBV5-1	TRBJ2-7	TGCGCCAGCAGCCCTACCTCCCGGGACAGCATGCGAGGGGAGCAGTACTTC	CASSPTSRDSMRGEQYF
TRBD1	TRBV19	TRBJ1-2	TGTGCCAGTAGTATTGTTGGGGGCCGACAGGGGAATTACTATGGCTACACCTTC	CASSIVGGRQGNYYGYTF
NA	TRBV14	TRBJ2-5	TGTGCCAGCAGCCAAGATCTCTACGGGACCCAGTACTTC	CASSQDLYGTQYF
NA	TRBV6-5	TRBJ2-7	TGTGCCAGCAGTTACTCGTACAGGGAGGGATACGAGCAGTACTTC	CASSYSYREGYEQYF
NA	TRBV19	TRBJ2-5	TGTGCCAGTAGTTCCCCGTACCAAGAGACCCAGTACTTC	CASSSPYQETQYF
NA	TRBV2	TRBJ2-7	TGTGCCAGCAGTTCGCTGGACAGATGGAAAATCTACGAGCAGTACTTC	CASSSLDRWKIYEQYF
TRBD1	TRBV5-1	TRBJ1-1	TGCGCCAGCAGCTGGGGACAGGGTGAAGCTTTCTTT	CASSWGQGEAFF
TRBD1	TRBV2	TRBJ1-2	TGTGCCAGCAGTGCGGGACAGTCCTCTAACCGCTACACCTTC	CASSAGQSSNRYTF
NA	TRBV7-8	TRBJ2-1	TGTGCCAGCAGCTTAGTTCGGGGTTACAATGAGCAGTTCTTC	CASSLVRGYNEQFF
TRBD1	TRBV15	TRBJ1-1	TGTGCCACCGAGGACAGGAGGAACACTGAAGCTTTCTTT	CATEDRRNTEAFF
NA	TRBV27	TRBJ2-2	TGTGCCAGCAGTTTCCGGGGGTCCGGGGAGCTGTTTTTT	CASSFRGSGELFF
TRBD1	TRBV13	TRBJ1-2	TGTGCCAGCAGCTTTGGACAGGAACCTAACTATGGCTACACCTTC	CASSFGQEPNYGYTF
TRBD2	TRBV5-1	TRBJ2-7	TGCGCCAGCAGCTTGGCCGGGACTAGCGGAGACTACCCGTACTTC	CASSLAGTSGDYPYF
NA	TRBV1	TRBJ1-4	TGCACCAGCAGCGCATACAGGGGTAACGATGAAAAACTGTTTTTT	CTSSAYRGNDEKLFF
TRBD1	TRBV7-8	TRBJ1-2	TGTGCCAGCAGCCCACGGGACAGCTCTAACTATGGCTACACCTTC	CASSPRDSSNYGYTF
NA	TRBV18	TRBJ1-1	TGTGCCAGCTCCCTATACAGGGAGGGGCCGGCTTTCTTT	CASSLYREGPAFF
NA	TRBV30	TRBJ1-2	TGTGCCTGGAGGCCCCAGGGCACCCTAGGTGGTGGCTACACCTTC	CAWRPQGTLGGGYTF
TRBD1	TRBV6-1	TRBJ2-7	TGTGCCAGCAGTGAAGCTGTAGGGGGGACAGGGGTCTACGAGCAGTACTTC	CASSEAVGGTGVYEQYF
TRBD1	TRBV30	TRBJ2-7	TGTGCCTGGAGGCTGGACAGGGAATACGAGCAGTACTTC	CAWRLDREYEQYF
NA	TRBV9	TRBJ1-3	TGTGCCAGCAGCGTAGCGGGAGGGCTTGGAAACACCATATATTTT	CASSVAGGLGNTIYF
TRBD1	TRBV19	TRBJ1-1	TGTGCCAGTAGAGTCGGGACAGGGAGAGTGAACACTGAAGCTTTCTTT	CASRVGTGRVNTEAFF
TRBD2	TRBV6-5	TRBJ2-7	TGTGCCGCCCGTGCGGGGGGAGCCTACGAGCAGTACTTC	CAARAGGAYEQYF
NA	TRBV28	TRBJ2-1	TGTGCCAGCAGTTTAGTACTCTCGTCCGTGTACAATGAGCAGTTCTTC	CASSLVLSSVYNEQFF
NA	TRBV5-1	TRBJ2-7	TGCGCCAGCAGCTTGGAGTTAGGGGCGGATGAGCAGTACTTC	CASSLELGADEQYF
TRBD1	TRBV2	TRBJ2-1	TGTGCCAGCAGTGAACACACCGCAGGGGGCTCATCTTCAGGGAATGAGCAGTTCTTC	CASSEHTAGGSSSGNEQFF
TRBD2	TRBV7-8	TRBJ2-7	TGTGCCAGCAGCTTAGGGGTAGCGGGGAACTCCTACGAGCAGTACTTC	CASSLGVAGNSYEQYF
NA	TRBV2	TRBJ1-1	TGTGCCAGCCGACTGTTGATGAACACTGAAGCTTTCTTT	CASRLLMNTEAFF
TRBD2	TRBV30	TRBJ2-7	TGTGCCTGTGTGGGGGGGGTCTACGAGCAGTACTTC	CACVGGVYEQYF
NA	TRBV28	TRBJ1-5	TGTGCCAGCAGTGAACTAGATAGCAATCAGCCCCAGCATTTT	CASSELDSNQPQHF
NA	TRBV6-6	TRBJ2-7	TGTGCCAGCAGCCCAGGGTTCTACGAGCAGTACTTC	CASSPGFYEQYF
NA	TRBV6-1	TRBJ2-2	TGTGCCAGCAGACGACAGGCTCTTAACACCGGGGAGCTGTTTTTT	CASRRQALNTGELFF
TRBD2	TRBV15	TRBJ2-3	TGTGCCACCAGCGGCCTAGCGGGGGGAACGTATTTT	CATSGLAGGTYF
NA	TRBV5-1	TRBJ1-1	TGCGCCAGCAGTAATGGAGGGGGGGCGAAGGTTGAAGCTTTCTTT	CASSNGGGAKVEAFF
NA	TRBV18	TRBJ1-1	TGTGCCAGCTCTTTACAGGGTTACACTGAAGCTTTCTTT	CASSLQGYTEAFF
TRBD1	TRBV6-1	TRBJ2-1	TGTGCCAGCAGTGAGGGAGTACAGGGGAGAGGGGGGCAGTTCTTC	CASSEGVQGRGGQFF
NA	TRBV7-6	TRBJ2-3	TGTGCCAGCAGCCCGGGCCCGGGGGTCACTTCCACAGATACGCAGTATTTT	CASSPGPGVTSTDTQYF
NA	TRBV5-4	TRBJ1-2	TGTGCCAGCAGATACGGGACATCCCAAGTGGGCTACACCTTC	CASRYGTSQVGYTF
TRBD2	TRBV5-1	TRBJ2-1	TGCGCCAGCACCCCCGGACTAGCTCCCAATGAGCAGTTCTTC	CASTPGLAPNEQFF